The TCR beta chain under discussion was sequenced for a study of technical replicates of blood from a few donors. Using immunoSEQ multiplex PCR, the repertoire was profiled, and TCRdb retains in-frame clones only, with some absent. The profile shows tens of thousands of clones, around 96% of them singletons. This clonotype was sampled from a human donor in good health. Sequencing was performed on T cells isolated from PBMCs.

CDR3 loop: CASSFPTGRQYF. The CDR3, as DNA: TGTGCCAGCAGTTTCCCGACGGGAAGGCAGTACTTC. The chain carries TRBV27 and TRBJ2-7; D perhaps matches TRBD2 (5 bases). Trimming took 3 bases from V and 9 from J, leaving 12 bases between them. Germline V lookup: CDR1 MNHEY, CDR2 SMNVEV (reference sequence). This CDR3 is built from 12 residues.